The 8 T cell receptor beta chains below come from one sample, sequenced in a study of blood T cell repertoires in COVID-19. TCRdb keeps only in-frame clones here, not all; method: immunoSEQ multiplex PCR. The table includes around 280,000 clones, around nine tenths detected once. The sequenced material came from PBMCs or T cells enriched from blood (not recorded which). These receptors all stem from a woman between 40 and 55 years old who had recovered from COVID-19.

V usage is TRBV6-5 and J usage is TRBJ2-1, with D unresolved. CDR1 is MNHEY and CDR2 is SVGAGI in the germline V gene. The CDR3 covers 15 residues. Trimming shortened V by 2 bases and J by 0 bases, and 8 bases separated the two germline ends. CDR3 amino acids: CASSYARSSYNEQFF. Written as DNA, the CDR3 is TGTGCCAGCAGTTACGCAAGGAGCTCCTACAATGAGCAGTTCTTC.

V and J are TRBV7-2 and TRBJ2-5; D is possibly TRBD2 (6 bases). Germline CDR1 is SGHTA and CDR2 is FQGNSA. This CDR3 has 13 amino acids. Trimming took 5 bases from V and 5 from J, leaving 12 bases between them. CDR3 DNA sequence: TGTGCCAGCAGCCACCCCGGGGGTGAGACCCAGTACTTC. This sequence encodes CASSHPGGETQYF.

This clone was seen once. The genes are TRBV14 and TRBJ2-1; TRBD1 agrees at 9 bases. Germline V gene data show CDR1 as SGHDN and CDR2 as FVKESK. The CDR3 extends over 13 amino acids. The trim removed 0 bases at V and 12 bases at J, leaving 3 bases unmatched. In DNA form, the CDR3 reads TGTGCCAGCAGCCAAGATATGGGACAGGGGCAGTTCTTC. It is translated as CASSQDMGQGQFF.

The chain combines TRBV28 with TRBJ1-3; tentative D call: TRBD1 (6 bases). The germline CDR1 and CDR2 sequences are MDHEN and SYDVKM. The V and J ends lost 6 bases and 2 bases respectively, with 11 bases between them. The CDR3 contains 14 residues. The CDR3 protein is CASRVTGPGNTIYF. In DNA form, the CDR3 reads TGTGCCAGCAGGGTAACAGGGCCTGGAAACACCATATATTTT.

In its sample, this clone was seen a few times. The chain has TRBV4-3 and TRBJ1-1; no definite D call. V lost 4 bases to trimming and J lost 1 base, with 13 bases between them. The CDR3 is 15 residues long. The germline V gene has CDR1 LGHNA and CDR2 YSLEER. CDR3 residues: CASSRTIPGNTEAFF. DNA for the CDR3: TGCGCCAGCAGCCGAACAATCCCTGGGAACACTGAAGCTTTCTTT.

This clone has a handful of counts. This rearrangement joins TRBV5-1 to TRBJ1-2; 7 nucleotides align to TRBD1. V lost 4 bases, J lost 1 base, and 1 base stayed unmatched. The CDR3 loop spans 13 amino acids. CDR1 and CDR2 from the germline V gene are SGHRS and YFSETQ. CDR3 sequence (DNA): TGCGCCAGCAGCGGACAGGTTAACTATGGCTACACCTTC. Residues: CASSGQVNYGYTF. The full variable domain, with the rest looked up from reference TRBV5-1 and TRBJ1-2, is KAGVTQTPRYLIKTRGQQVTLSCSPISGHRSVSWYQQTPGQGLQFLFEYFSETQRNKGNFPGRFSGRQFSNSRSEMNVSTLELGDSALYLCASSGQVNYGYTFGSGTRLTVV.

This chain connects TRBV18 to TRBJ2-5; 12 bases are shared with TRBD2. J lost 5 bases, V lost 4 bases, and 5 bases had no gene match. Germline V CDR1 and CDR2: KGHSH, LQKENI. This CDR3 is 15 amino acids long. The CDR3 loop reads CASSLRTSGTETQYF. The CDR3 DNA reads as TGTGCCAGCTCACTAAGGACTAGCGGGACGGAGACCCAGTACTTC.

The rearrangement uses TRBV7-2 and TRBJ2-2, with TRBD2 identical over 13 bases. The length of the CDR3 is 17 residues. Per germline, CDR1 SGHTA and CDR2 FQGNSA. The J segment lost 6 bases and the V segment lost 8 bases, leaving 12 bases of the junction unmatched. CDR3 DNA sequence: TGTGCCAGCCCTCCGCGCGGACTAGCGGGAGTCGCCGGGGAGCTGTTTTTT. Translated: CASPPRGLAGVAGELFF.